This T cell receptor (beta chain) was sequenced for a study of technical replicates of blood from a few donors. This clone occurred a few times. The assay was immunoSEQ multiplex PCR, and TCRdb's table has in-frame clones only and misses some. The sample includes some 83,000 clones, around nine tenths of them seen just once. Trimming stripped 6 bases from V and 1 base from J, with 9 bases between. Germline V lookup: CDR1 MDHEN, CDR2 SYDVKM. This CDR3 contains 13 residues. The V and J genes are TRBV28 and TRBJ1-1; D not resolved. The receptor was isolated from a human donor in good health. Material: T cells isolated from PBMCs. The CDR3 is CASRLQWNTEAFF. CDR3 in DNA: TGTGCCAGCAGGCTACAGTGGAACACTGAAGCTTTCTTT.